This TCR beta chain was recorded in a study of a mutant IDH1 vaccine in newly diagnosed glioma. Study at large: Treatment recipients were about 62% male and around 40% female, and their mean age was around 40 years. Patients' prior therapy spanned radiotherapy, temozolomide, or both; most underwent both. Study observations and caveats: Of all patients, nearly 95% showed vaccine-induced immune responses.

This clone showed up just once. No antigen is known for it. The CDR3 totals 16 residues. The ends were cut back, 1 base at V and 0 bases at J, with 12 bases in the middle. Germline CDR1 reads LNHDA; CDR2 reads SQIVND (reference sequence). Sequencing was performed with immunoSEQ multiplex PCR; in TCRdb, only in-frame clones are kept and a portion is missing. The data show about 34,000 clones, 80% to 85% seen once. As for time point: baseline, week 1 (first vaccination visit). Specified treatment: pre-vaccination baseline after standard-of-care therapy. Each of the donors came in with new WHO grade 3 or 4 astrocytomas that were IDH1-mutant and ATRX-lost.

This chain connects TRBV19 to TRBJ1-1; D is uncertain. This TCR was recovered from a man aged 50-60 years with glioma. Some clones in this sample may be carry-over from other donors' samples. Sequenced material: peripheral blood mononuclear cells (PBMCs), taken from a glioma patient treated with radiotherapy, temozolomide or both. The CDR3 DNA is TGTGCCAGTAGTATAGGGCAATGGTTCATGAACACTGAAGCTTTCTTT. This gives the protein CASSIGQWFMNTEAFF.